A single sample gave rise to the 15 T cell receptor beta chains below, sequenced in a study of T cells in Graves' hyperthyroidism and ophthalmopathy. Amplified TCR beta CDR3 regions derived from RNA transcripts. First-round RT-PCR of the TCR CDR3 relied on the HTBI primer set. TCRdb reprocessed the multiplex PCR reads via MiXCR and lists one record per CDR3 protein. The sample has roughly 110,000 distinct CDR3 sequences; approximately 16% are singletons. Sequencing was performed on blood. These TCRs come from a woman aged 45-65 years with Graves' hyperthyroidism.

This clonotype was detected ten times or more. V usage is TRBV15 and J usage is TRBJ2-1, with D unresolved. V lost 4 bases to trimming and J lost 4 bases, with 5 bases between them. The CDR3 is made up of 12 amino acids. Germline V gives CDR1 LNHNV, CDR2 YYDKDF (reference sequence). The CDR3 reads CATSKGYNEQFF. CDR3 bases: TGTGCCACCAGCAAAGGATACAATGAGCAGTTCTTC. Drawing the rest from reference TRBV15 and TRBJ2-1, the complete variable domain is DAMVIQNPRYQVTQFGKPVTLSCSQTLNHNVMYWYQQKSSQAPKLLFHYYDKDFNNEADTPDNFQSRRPNTSFCFLDIRSPGLGDTAMYLCATSKGYNEQFFGPGTRLTVL.

This clonotype was seen ten or more times. The rearrangement links TRBV20-1 to TRBJ1-6, with D maybe TRBD1 (6 bases). Trimming pared 5 bases from V and 5 bases from J, leaving 16 bases between. The CDR3 is 15 amino acids. The germline V gene has CDR1 DFQATT and CDR2 SNEGSKA (reference sequence). The CDR3 DNA follows: TGCAGTGCTCCGATCCGGACAGCCAATAATTCACCCCTCCACTTT. This encodes CSAPIRTANNSPLHF.

V usage is TRBV27 and J usage is TRBJ2-3; 15 bases are a match to TRBD2. V lost 2 bases and J lost 2; bases outside the gene matches: 11. CDR1 and CDR2 (germline): MNHEY, SMNVEV (reference sequence). This CDR3 has 20 amino acids. The DNA for the CDR3 is TGTGCCAGCAGTTTAAGGGGGGGAGGACTAGCGGGAGGGAACACAGATACGCAGTATTTT. Translation gives CASSLRGGGLAGGNTDTQYF.

The V call is TRBV28, the J call TRBJ2-5, with D unresolved. With 3 bases removed from V and 5 bases from J, the gap between germline ends came to 22 bases. This CDR3 has 17 amino acids. CDR1 MDHEN and CDR2 SYDVKM come from the germline V gene. CDR3 in DNA: TGTGCCAGCAGTTTCCCGCCCCCGGGTCGCCCACGGGAGACCCAGTACTTC. Its translation: CASSFPPPGRPRETQYF. Using reference TRBV28 and TRBJ2-5 for the parts outside the CDR3, the full variable domain is DVKVTQSSRYLVKRTGEKVFLECVQDMDHENMFWYRQDPGLGLRLIYFSYDVKMKEKGDIPEGYSVSREKKERFSLILESASTNQTSMYLCASSFPPPGRPRETQYFGPGTRLLVL.

This clonotype was counted only a few times. The rearrangement joins TRBV6-1 to TRBJ2-3; 8 bases line up with TRBD2. The CDR3 runs to 15 residues. Unmatched junction bases numbered 5, after V lost 6 bases and J lost 0 bases. CDR1 MNHNS and CDR2 SASEGT come from the germline V gene. As DNA, the CDR3 is TGTGCCAGCAGCCCACTAGCGGTTAGCACAGATACGCAGTATTTT. Protein: CASSPLAVSTDTQYF.

Ten or more counts support this clonotype. V usage is TRBV2 and J usage is TRBJ2-5, with D unclear. Germline V lookup: CDR1 SNHLY, CDR2 FYNNEI. V was pared by 4 bases and J by 3 bases, with 6 bases between. The CDR3 sequence is 12 residues long. DNA of the CDR3: TGTGCCAGCAGTGCTGACGAAGAGACCCAGTACTTC. Translated, it gives CASSADEETQYF.

This clonotype was observed at least ten times. The chain recombines TRBV6-1 with TRBJ1-2; 8 nucleotides agree with TRBD1. CDR1 is MNHNS, CDR2 SASEGT, per germline. The J segment lost 8 bases and the V segment lost 5 bases, leaving 7 bases of the junction unmatched. This CDR3 has 13 residues. The CDR3, as DNA: TGTGCCAGCAGTACACAGGGGGATCGCGGCTACACCTTC. Its translation is CASSTQGDRGYTF.

Concerning this clonotype itself: At one of its ends the junction is not consistent with the germline gene, which may arise from a read error. The gene calls are TRBV20-1 and TRBJ1-1, with 9 nucleotides matching TRBD1. CDR1 is DFQATT and CDR2 is SNEGSKA in the germline V gene (reference sequence). The CDR3 has 14 residues. The CDR3 is CSVRQGGLNTEAFF. In DNA form, the CDR3 reads TGCAGTGTTAGACAGGGGGGCTTGAACACTGAAGCTTTCTTT.

This clonotype was recorded many times. The chain joins TRBV5-1 to TRBJ2-7; unclear D gene. Trimming took off 3 bases at V and 7 bases at J, with 14 bases between the two ends. CDR3 length: 13 residues. The germline gives CDR1 SGHRS, CDR2 YFSETQ. As DNA, the CDR3 is TGCGCCAGCAGCTCGAGTAGGATTAGTGAGCAGTACTTC. Protein product: CASSSSRISEQYF.

This clonotype came up many times. This chain links TRBV18 with TRBJ2-1, with TRBD2 matching over 8 bases. The V gene's germline CDR1 is KGHSH and CDR2 LQKENI. The J segment lost 1 base and the V segment lost 6 bases, leaving 8 bases of the junction unmatched. The CDR3 extends over 16 amino acids. The CDR3 region has the DNA TGTGCCAGCTCTCAAAGCGGGAGTAGGTCCTACAATGAGCAGTTCTTC. Translated: CASSQSGSRSYNEQFF.

This clonotype was recorded many times. The V and J genes are TRBV3-1 and TRBJ2-1; 13 nucleotides align to TRBD2. The CDR3 is 18 amino acids. The V gene end was trimmed by 1 base and the J gene end by 3 bases; junction bases not matched to a gene: 6. Germline CDR1 LGHDT, CDR2 YNNKEL (reference sequence). This chain's CDR3 is CASSQVLAGGPHYNEQFF. CDR3 DNA: TGTGCCAGCAGCCAAGTACTAGCGGGAGGGCCGCACTACAATGAGCAGTTCTTC.

This clonotype occurred many times. The chain combines TRBV7-3 with TRBJ2-3; tentative D call: TRBD2 (5 bases). The germline V and J ends were trimmed by 5 bases and 0 bases, with 9 bases remaining between them. Germline V gives CDR1 SGHTA, CDR2 FQGTGA. The CDR3 has 14 residues. CDR3 nucleotides: TGTGCCAGCAGCCGGAGGACTAGCACAGATACGCAGTATTTT. Protein product: CASSRRTSTDTQYF.

This sequence joins TRBV12-3 or TRBV12-4 and TRBJ1-5; unclear D gene. CDR3 size: 13 residues. The V end was cut by 5 bases, the J end by 4 bases, with 9 bases between. The CDR3 nucleotides read TGTGCCAGCAGTGGGTTGGGGAATCAGCCCCAGCATTTT. Translating it yields CASSGLGNQPQHF.

This clonotype appeared a single time. The chain is built from TRBV10-3 and TRBJ2-2; TRBD2 is a possible D gene (5 bases). Germline V CDR1 and CDR2: ENHRY, SYGVKD. With 2 bases removed from V and 6 bases from J, the gap between germline ends came to 19 bases. This CDR3 is 17 amino acids long. CDR3 in amino acids: CAISEDAAGIIAGELFF. The CDR3 DNA is TGTGCCATCAGTGAGGATGCTGCGGGTATCATTGCCGGGGAGCTGTTTTTT.

The chain combines TRBV20-1 with TRBJ2-1, with D possibly being TRBD2 (5 bases). Trimming left V 1 base short and J 0 bases short, with 10 bases between. The CDR3 is made up of 15 amino acids. Germline V CDR1 and CDR2: DFQATT, SNEGSKA (reference sequence). The chain's CDR3 is CSARVSGRSYNEQFF. The CDR3 DNA reads as TGCAGTGCTAGAGTAAGCGGCCGCTCCTACAATGAGCAGTTCTTC.